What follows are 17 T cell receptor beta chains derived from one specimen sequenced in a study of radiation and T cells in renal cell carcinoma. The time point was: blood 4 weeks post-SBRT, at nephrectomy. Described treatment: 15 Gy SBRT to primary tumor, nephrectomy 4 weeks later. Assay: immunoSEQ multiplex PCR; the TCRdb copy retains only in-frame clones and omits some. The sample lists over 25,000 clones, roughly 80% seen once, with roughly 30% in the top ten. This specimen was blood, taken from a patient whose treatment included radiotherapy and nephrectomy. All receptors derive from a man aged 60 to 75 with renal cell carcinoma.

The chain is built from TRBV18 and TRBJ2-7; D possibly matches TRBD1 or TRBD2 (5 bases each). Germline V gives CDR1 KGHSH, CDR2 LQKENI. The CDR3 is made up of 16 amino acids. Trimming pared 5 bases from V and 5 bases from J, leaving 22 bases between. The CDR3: CASSAQGTTFSDEQYF. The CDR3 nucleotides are TGTGCCAGCTCAGCACAAGGGACCACCTTTTCCGACGAGCAGTACTTC.

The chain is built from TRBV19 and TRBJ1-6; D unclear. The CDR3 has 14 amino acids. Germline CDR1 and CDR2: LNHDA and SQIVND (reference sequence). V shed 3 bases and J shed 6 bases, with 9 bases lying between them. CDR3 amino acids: CASSIGPVNSPLHF. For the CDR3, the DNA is TGTGCCAGTAGTATCGGGCCGGTTAATTCACCCCTCCACTTT.

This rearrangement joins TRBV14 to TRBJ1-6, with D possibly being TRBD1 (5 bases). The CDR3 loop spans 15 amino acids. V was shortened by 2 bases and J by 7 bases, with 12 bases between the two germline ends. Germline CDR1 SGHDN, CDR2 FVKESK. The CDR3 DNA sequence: TGTGCCAGCAGCCAATGGGACGTGCCGAATTCACCCCTCCACTTT. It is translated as CASSQWDVPNSPLHF. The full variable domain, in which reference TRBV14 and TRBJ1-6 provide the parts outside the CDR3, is EAGVTQFPSHSVIEKGQTVTLRCDPISGHDNLYWYRRVMGKEIKFLLHFVKESKQDESGMPNNRFLAERTGGTYSTLKVQPAELEDSGVYFCASSQWDVPNSPLHFGNGTRLTVT.

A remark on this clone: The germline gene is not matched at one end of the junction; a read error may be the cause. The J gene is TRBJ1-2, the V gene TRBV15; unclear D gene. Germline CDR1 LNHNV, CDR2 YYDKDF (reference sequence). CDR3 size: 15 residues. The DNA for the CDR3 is TGTGCCACCAGCAGAGACCTTATAGATGGGGAACAAGCCCTCTTC. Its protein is CATSRDLIDGEQALF.

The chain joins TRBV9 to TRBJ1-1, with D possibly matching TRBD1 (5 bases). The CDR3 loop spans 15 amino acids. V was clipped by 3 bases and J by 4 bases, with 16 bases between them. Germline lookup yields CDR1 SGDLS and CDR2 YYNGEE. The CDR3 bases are TGTGCCAGCAGCGGTGCTGCGGGGGGGGGCACTGAAGCTTTCTTT. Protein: CASSGAAGGGTEAFF.

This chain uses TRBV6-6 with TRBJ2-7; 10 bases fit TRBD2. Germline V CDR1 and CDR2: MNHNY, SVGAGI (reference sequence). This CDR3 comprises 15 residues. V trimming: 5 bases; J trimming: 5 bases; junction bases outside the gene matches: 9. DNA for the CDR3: TGTGCCAGCAGTATCCCGGGACTAGCGACGGACGAGCAGTACTTC. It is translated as CASSIPGLATDEQYF.

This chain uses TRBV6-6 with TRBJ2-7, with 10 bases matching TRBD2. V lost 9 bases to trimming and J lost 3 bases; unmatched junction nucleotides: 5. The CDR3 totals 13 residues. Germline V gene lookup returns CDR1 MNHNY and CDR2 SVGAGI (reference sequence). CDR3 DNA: TGTGCCAGTCGGACTAGCGGACACTACGAGCAGTACTTC. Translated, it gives CASRTSGHYEQYF.

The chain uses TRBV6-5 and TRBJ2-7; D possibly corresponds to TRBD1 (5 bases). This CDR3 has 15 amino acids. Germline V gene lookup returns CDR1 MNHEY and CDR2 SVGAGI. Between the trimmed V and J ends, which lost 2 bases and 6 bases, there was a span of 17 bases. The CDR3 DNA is TGTGCCAGCAGTTACGACTCTGCAGGGATGGGCGAGCAGTACTTC. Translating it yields CASSYDSAGMGEQYF.

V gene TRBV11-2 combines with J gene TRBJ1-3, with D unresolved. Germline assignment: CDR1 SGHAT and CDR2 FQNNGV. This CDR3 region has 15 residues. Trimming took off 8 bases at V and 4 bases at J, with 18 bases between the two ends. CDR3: CASETPGPRGNTIYF. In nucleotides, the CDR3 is TGTGCCAGCGAAACGCCCGGGCCTCGGGGAAACACCATATATTTT.

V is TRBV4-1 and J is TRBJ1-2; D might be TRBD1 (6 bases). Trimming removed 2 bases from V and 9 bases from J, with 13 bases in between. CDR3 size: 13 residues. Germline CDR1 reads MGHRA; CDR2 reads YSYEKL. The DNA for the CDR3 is TGCGCCAGCAGCCAACTACAGGGAAGAAGCTACACCTTC. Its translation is CASSQLQGRSYTF.

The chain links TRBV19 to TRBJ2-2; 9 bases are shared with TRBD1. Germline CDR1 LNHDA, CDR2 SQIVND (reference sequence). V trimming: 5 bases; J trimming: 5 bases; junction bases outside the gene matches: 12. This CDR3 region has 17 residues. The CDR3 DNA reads TGTGCCAGTAGTTTCTACCGGGACAGGGAGGCGACCGGGGAGCTGTTTTTT. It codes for CASSFYRDREATGELFF.

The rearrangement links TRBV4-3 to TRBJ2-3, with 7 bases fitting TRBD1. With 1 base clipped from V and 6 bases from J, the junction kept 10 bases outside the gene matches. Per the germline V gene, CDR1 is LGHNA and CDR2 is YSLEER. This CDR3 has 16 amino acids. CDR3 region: CASSQVYRGRHDTQYF. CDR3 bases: TGCGCCAGCAGCCAAGTGTACAGGGGCCGCCATGATACGCAGTATTTT.

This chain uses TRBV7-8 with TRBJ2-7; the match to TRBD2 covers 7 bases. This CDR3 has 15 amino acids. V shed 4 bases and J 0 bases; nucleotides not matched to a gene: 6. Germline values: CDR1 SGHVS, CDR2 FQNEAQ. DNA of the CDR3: TGTGCCAGCAGCTCCTCGGGGGACTACTCCTACGAGCAGTACTTC. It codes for CASSSSGDYSYEQYF. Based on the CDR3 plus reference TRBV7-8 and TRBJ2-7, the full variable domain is GAGVSQSPRYKVAKRGQDVALRCDPISGHVSLFWYQQALGQGPEFLTYFQNEAQLDKSGLPSDRFFAERPEGSVSTLKIQRTQQEDSAVYLCASSSSGDYSYEQYFGPGTRLTVT.

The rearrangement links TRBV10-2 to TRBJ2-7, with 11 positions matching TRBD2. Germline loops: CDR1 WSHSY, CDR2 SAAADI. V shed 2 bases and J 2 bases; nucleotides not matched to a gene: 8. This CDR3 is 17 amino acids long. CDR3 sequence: CASSEGSGRAITYEQYF. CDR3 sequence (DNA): TGCGCCAGCAGTGAGGGTAGCGGGAGGGCCATTACCTACGAGCAGTACTTC.

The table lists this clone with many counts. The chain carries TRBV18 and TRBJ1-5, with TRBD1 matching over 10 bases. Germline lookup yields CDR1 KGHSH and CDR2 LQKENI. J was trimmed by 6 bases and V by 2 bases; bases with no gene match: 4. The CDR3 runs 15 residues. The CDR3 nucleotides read TGTGCCAGCTCACCAGACAGGGGGCGGTCTCAGCCCCAGCATTTT. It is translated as CASSPDRGRSQPQHF.

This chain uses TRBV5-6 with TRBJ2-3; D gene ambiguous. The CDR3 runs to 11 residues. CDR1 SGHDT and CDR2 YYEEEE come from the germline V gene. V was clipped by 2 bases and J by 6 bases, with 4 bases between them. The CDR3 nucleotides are TGTGCCAGCAGCTTCGGGGATACGCAGTATTTT. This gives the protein CASSFGDTQYF.

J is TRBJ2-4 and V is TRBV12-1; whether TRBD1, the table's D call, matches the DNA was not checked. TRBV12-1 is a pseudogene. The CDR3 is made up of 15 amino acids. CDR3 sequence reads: CASSLNDRGCNIQYF. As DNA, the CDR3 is TGTGCCAGCAGCCTAAACGACAGGGGGTGTAACATTCAGTACTTC.